The next 22 T cell receptor beta chains were all read from a single sample in a study of human T cells and chemical hapten exposure. Noted time point: patch test 1, 2 weeks after DPC sensitization. Treatment defined: therapeutic diphenylcyclopropenone sensitization with weekly scalp DPC. In TCRdb, the RACE reads were re-called with MiXCR into one record per CDR3 protein. The sample has 150,000 to 200,000 distinct CDR3 sequences, 14% seen once. The sample here was whole blood, taken in connection with sensitization to the hapten diphenylcyclopropenone (DPC). The receptors were gathered from a woman between 25 and 40 years old with alopecia areata. Some clones in this sample may be carry-over from other donors' samples.

The J gene is TRBJ2-7, the V gene TRBV20-1; 8 bases align to TRBD1. The CDR3 runs 14 residues. Germline V CDR1 and CDR2: DFQATT, SNEGSKA (reference sequence). Trimming took 2 bases from V and 9 from J; bases not matched to a gene: 12. The CDR3 DNA reads TGCAGTGCTAGAACGGGACAGGCCCCTGGGTGGCAGTACTTC. Protein sequence: CSARTGQAPGWQYF.

The chain is built from TRBV27 and TRBJ1-5, with 10 bases lining up with TRBD1. The CDR3 consists of 14 residues. The V gene end was trimmed by 4 bases and the J gene end by 7 bases; junction bases not matched to a gene: 4. Germline V gives CDR1 MNHEY, CDR2 SMNVEV (reference sequence). CDR3 loop: CASSSGQGDQPQHF. The CDR3 nucleotides are TGTGCCAGCAGTTCCGGACAGGGGGACCAGCCCCAGCATTTT.

This clonotype was counted a few times. The rearrangement links TRBV20-1 to TRBJ2-7; 9 bases align to TRBD1. The CDR3 loop spans 14 amino acids. V was clipped by 0 bases and J by 9 bases; unmatched bases: 9. CDR1 and CDR2 (germline): DFQATT, SNEGSKA (reference sequence). The CDR3 DNA reads as TGCAGTGCTAGAGAGGGACAGGGTGGATTTGCGCAGTACTTC. This gives the protein CSAREGQGGFAQYF.

The rearrangement links TRBV7-2 to TRBJ1-5, with 7 bases aligning to TRBD1. Germline values: CDR1 SGHTA, CDR2 FQGNSA. V lost 2 bases, J lost 1 base, and 2 bases stayed unmatched. CDR3 length: 15 residues. The CDR3 DNA follows: TGTGCCAGCAGCTTAAAGGGGGCCAGCAATCAGCCCCAGCATTTT. As protein: CASSLKGASNQPQHF.

This sequence joins TRBV20-1 and TRBJ2-1; a possible D gene is TRBD1 (6 bases). The CDR3 covers 15 residues. Germline values: CDR1 DFQATT, CDR2 SNEGSKA (reference sequence). The V end was cut by 2 bases, the J end by 1 base, with 12 bases between. CDR3 sequence reads: CSARLGANSYNEQFF. The CDR3 DNA sequence: TGCAGTGCTAGATTGGGGGCTAATTCCTACAATGAGCAGTTCTTC.

The CDR3 reads CASSESGLAANKNIQYF. As DNA, the CDR3 is TGTGCCAGCAGTGAATCTGGACTAGCGGCAAACAAAAACATTCAGTACTTC. The gene calls are TRBV25-1 and TRBJ2-4, with 10 nucleotides matching TRBD2. CDR1 and CDR2 (germline): MGHDK, SYGVNS. V gave up 1 base and J gave up 3 bases; unmatched junction bases: 6. The CDR3 sequence is 17 residues long.

This clonotype has a handful of counts. V gene TRBV29-1 combines with J gene TRBJ2-7, with D possibly TRBD1 on 5 matching bases. The CDR3 length is 12 residues. Per the germline V gene, CDR1 is SQVTM and CDR2 is ANQGSEA. Trimming removed 3 bases at V and 2 bases at J, with 8 bases between. The CDR3 here is CSVDVGAYEQYF. For the CDR3, the DNA is TGCAGCGTTGACGTAGGGGCCTACGAGCAGTACTTC.

This clonotype came up once. V and J are TRBV5-4 and TRBJ2-1, with D perhaps TRBD1 (7 bases). V was cut by 1 base and J by 4 bases, with 12 bases left in between. Germline lookup yields CDR1 SGHNT and CDR2 YYREEE (reference sequence). The CDR3 extends over 15 amino acids. CDR3 loop: CASSLSQGGYNEQFF. The CDR3 DNA reads as TGTGCCAGCAGCTTGTCCCAGGGGGGTTACAATGAGCAGTTCTTC.

This clonotype showed up just a few times. The chain links TRBV10-3 to TRBJ1-2, with D possibly being TRBD1 (6 bases). V was shortened by 10 bases and J by 0 bases, with 15 bases between the two germline ends. CDR3 length: 14 residues. Germline CDR1 is ENHRY and CDR2 is SYGVKD. The CDR3 reads CATNLQGTNYGYTF. The CDR3 DNA follows: TGTGCCACTAACCTACAGGGAACTAACTATGGCTACACCTTC.

This clonotype showed up many times. The rearrangement joins TRBV5-4 to TRBJ1-1, with a tentative D call TRBD1 (5 bases). The V and J ends lost 3 bases and 1 base respectively, with 10 bases between them. This CDR3 region has 14 residues. CDR1 and CDR2 from the germline V gene are SGHNT and YYREEE (reference sequence). CDR3 in amino acids: CASSSGTPNTEAFF. CDR3 DNA: TGTGCCAGCAGCTCCGGGACCCCGAACACTGAAGCTTTCTTT.

This clonotype has more than one count but fewer than ten. The rearrangement joins TRBV4-3 to TRBJ2-3; D possibly corresponds to TRBD1 (5 bases). CDR1 and CDR2 from the germline V gene are LGHNA and YSLEER. V gave up 0 bases and J gave up 2 bases, with 12 bases separating them. The CDR3 extends over 16 amino acids. CDR3 sequence reads: CASSQDWSRDTDTQYF. The DNA of the CDR3 is TGCGCCAGCAGCCAAGATTGGAGCAGGGACACAGATACGCAGTATTTT.

The V and J genes are TRBV28 and TRBJ2-7; 8 bases are shared with TRBD2. The CDR3 length is 12 residues. The germline V gene has CDR1 MDHEN and CDR2 SYDVKM. With 10 bases clipped from V and 3 bases from J, the junction kept 5 bases outside the gene matches. The CDR3 nucleotides are TGTGCCACCAATAGCGGGGTCTACGAGCAGTACTTC. This sequence encodes CATNSGVYEQYF.

As for this clonotype: A much larger clone lies a single base off, so this may be a read error. The V and J genes are TRBV20-1 and TRBJ2-2; 9 nucleotides align to TRBD2. CDR3 length: 18 residues. The V gene end was trimmed by 3 bases and the J gene end by 3 bases; junction bases not matched to a gene: 14. CDR1 and CDR2 (germline): DFQATT, SNEGSKA (reference sequence). The CDR3 sequence is CSASAGGSGSGYTGELFF. The CDR3 DNA follows: TGCAGTGCTAGCGCAGGGGGTAGCGGGAGCGGGTACACCGGGGAGCTGTTTTTT.

CDR3 loop: CASSFGRGGEKLFF. In DNA form, the CDR3 reads TGTGCCAGCAGTTTCGGCAGGGGAGGCGAAAAACTGTTTTTT. V usage is TRBV12-3 or TRBV12-4 and J usage is TRBJ1-4; possibly TRBD1 for D (6 bases). The V gene lost 3 bases and the J gene lost 8 bases, with 13 bases spanning the gap. The CDR3 covers 14 residues.

This chain joins TRBV28 and TRBJ2-2, with a possible D match to TRBD1 (5 bases). V lost 11 bases and J 2 bases, leaving 9 bases between the germline ends. This CDR3 region has 12 residues. From germline, CDR1 is MDHEN and CDR2 SYDVKM. CDR3 amino acids: CAGAVNTGELFF. In DNA form, the CDR3 reads TGTGCCGGGGCAGTAAACACCGGGGAGCTGTTTTTT.

A few counts support this clonotype. The gene calls are TRBV5-5 and TRBJ2-3, with 7 bases aligning to TRBD1. Germline V gene sequence: CDR1 SGHKS, CDR2 YYEKEE (reference sequence). The length of the CDR3 is 17 residues. The J segment lost 4 bases and the V segment lost 4 bases, leaving 15 bases of the junction unmatched. The CDR3 bases are TGTGCCAGCAGCCAATCCAAGGACAGGTACGGGGCAGATACGCAGTATTTT. It specifies CASSQSKDRYGADTQYF.

This clonotype was detected a few times. The chain is built from TRBV5-4 and TRBJ1-5; no definite D call. Germline V gene sequence: CDR1 SGHNT, CDR2 YYREEE (reference sequence). The V end was cut by 3 bases, the J end by 2 bases, with 36 bases between. The CDR3 contains 23 residues. The CDR3 spells CASSSPTGVRGQAGIIGNQPQHF. The CDR3 region has the DNA TGTGCCAGCAGCTCACCTACGGGTGTTCGGGGTCAGGCTGGAATTATAGGCAATCAGCCCCAGCATTTT.

In its sample, this clonotype was seen a few times. Possible read error: a much larger clone is one base away. The chain carries TRBV3-1 and TRBJ1-5, with D uncertain. This CDR3 is 13 amino acids long. CDR1 LGHDT and CDR2 YNNKEL come from the germline V gene (reference sequence). In nucleotides, the CDR3 is TGTGCCAGCAGCCAAGATAGCAATCAGCCCCGGCATTTT. Translation: CASSQDSNQPRHF. The whole variable domain, filled in from reference TRBV3-1 and TRBJ1-5, reads DTAVSQTPKYLVTQMGNDKSIKCEQNLGHDTMYWYKQDSKKFLKIMFSYNNKELIINETVPNRFSPKSPDKAHLNLHINSLELGDSAVYFCASSQDSNQPRHFGDGTRLSIL.

This clonotype was counted between two and nine times. The chain carries TRBV20-1 and TRBJ1-3; D may be TRBD1 (6 bases). This CDR3 has 14 amino acids. CDR1 is DFQATT and CDR2 is SNEGSKA in the germline V gene (reference sequence). The V end was cut by 3 bases, the J end by 3 bases, with 12 bases between. CDR3: CSARSGVGGNTIYF. CDR3 nucleotides: TGCAGTGCTAGGTCAGGGGTTGGTGGAAACACCATATATTTT.

This CDR3 is CSALNPAGTGRSGLRSPLHF. The CDR3 DNA is TGCAGTGCTCTAAACCCTGCCGGGACAGGGAGGTCTGGGCTCCGCTCACCCCTCCACTTT. The V and J genes are TRBV20-1 and TRBJ1-6, with TRBD1 identical over 9 bases. V shed 5 bases, J shed 10 bases, and the junction held 27 bases outside the gene matches. The V gene's germline CDR1 is DFQATT and CDR2 SNEGSKA (reference sequence). The CDR3 loop spans 20 amino acids.

The chain has TRBV20-1 and TRBJ1-5; D is uncertain. V was shortened by 6 bases and J by 0 bases, with 6 bases between the two germline ends. This CDR3 region has 12 residues. Germline V gives CDR1 DFQATT, CDR2 SNEGSKA (reference sequence). In DNA, the CDR3 is TGCAGTGCATGGGTTAGCAATCAGCCCCAGCATTTT. Its translation is CSAWVSNQPQHF.

The chain couples TRBV5-4 to TRBJ2-1, with 10 bases aligning to TRBD2. Germline loops: CDR1 SGHNT, CDR2 YYREEE (reference sequence). The V and J ends lost 4 bases and 3 bases, in that order; junction bases with no gene match: 7. The CDR3 is made up of 16 amino acids. The CDR3: CASSGLAGGNYNEQFF. Written as DNA, the CDR3 is TGTGCCAGCAGCGGCTTAGCGGGGGGCAACTACAATGAGCAGTTCTTC.